A selection of T cell receptor beta chains follows, all from one sample in a study of cytomegalovirus exposure and HLA in healthy donors. The data were produced by immunoSEQ multiplex PCR, yet TCRdb's version contains in-frame clones alone and is incomplete. Here the sample spans 150,000 to 200,000 clones, 84% being singletons. Sample: PBMCs. Receptors originate from a man in his thirties or forties in good health and CMV-seropositive. CDR3s include the opening cysteine and the closing phenylalanine or tryptophan.

cdr3_aa cdr3_length j_call v_call
CASSPASQAGPYNEQFF 17 TRBJ2-1 TRBV4-2
CASSPNRASSYEQYF 15 TRBJ2-7 TRBV7-2
CASSLIPRLASVGTDTQYF 19 TRBJ2-3 TRBV27
CSVVALAGVSEQYF 14 TRBJ2-7 TRBV29-1
CASRAPGSAYGYTF 14 TRBJ1-2 TRBV28
CASNEWDREGQYF 13 TRBJ2-7 TRBV2
CASSVTGTPYGYTF 14 TRBJ1-2 TRBV9
CASSPLRAAEQFF 13 TRBJ2-1 TRBV7-3
CASSLGTGGGYTF 13 TRBJ1-2 TRBV9
CSVDYGGGYEQYF 13 TRBJ2-7 TRBV29-1
CATSRGAGSTDTQYF 15 TRBJ2-3 TRBV15
CASSSRQGGYGYTF 14 TRBJ1-2 TRBV7-8
CASSRTGGNQPQHF 14 TRBJ1-5 TRBV19
CASSPDSSNYGYTF 14 TRBJ1-2 TRBV2
CASSSLAGGDNEQFF 15 TRBJ2-1 TRBV7-9
CASSVGAGLAGEQSSYNEQFF 21 TRBJ2-1 TRBV9
CASSFVRLAADTQYF 15 TRBJ2-3 TRBV6-6
CASSPSAGNEKLFF 14 TRBJ1-4 TRBV18
CASSQSRYGYTF 12 TRBJ1-2 TRBV16
CAWDFRRGVPYEQYF 15 TRBJ2-7 TRBV30
CASRTGTGSYEQYF 14 TRBJ2-7 TRBV28
CASSLFGGAGEQYF 14 TRBJ2-7 TRBV27
CASSQGGGTSGTDTQYF 17 TRBJ2-3 TRBV4-2
CALFGRGAYEQYF 13 TRBJ2-7 TRBV30
CASSDSDYGYTF 12 TRBJ1-2 TRBV6-1
CASSFSGRETTGELFF 16 TRBJ2-2 TRBV7-9
CASSPGQETDTQYF 14 TRBJ2-3 TRBV6-4
CASSPWTGYNGYTF 14 TRBJ1-2 TRBV27
CASSLGTADTGELFF 15 TRBJ2-2 TRBV5-7
CASKWRQETDTQYF 14 TRBJ2-3 TRBV6-5
CASSHGREAPGANVLTF 17 TRBJ2-6 TRBV27
CAREIVLADSGTQYF 15 TRBJ2-5 TRBV2
CASSGRGRHTEAFF 14 TRBJ1-1 TRBV9
CASSGSRERQGLYNEQFF 18 TRBJ2-1 TRBV9
CASVGELTSGSNEQFF 16 TRBJ2-1 TRBV7-9
CASHPAGSGEQYF 13 TRBJ2-7 TRBV5-1
CASSPRWAGGPEQYF 15 TRBJ2-7 TRBV21-1
CASSEATGGNQPQHF 15 TRBJ1-5 TRBV6-1
CASVPRLAGGPDEQFF 16 TRBJ2-1 TRBV2
CASTGSREGNNEQFF 15 TRBJ2-1 TRBV2
CASSLDRISNQPQHF 15 TRBJ1-5 TRBV7-8
CASKTSRNEQFF 12 TRBJ2-1 TRBV28
CASSLNAGQANGYTF 15 TRBJ1-2 TRBV7-3
CASSEAQAGLAFF 13 TRBJ1-1 TRBV2
CATTGGRAYSYEQYF 15 TRBJ2-7 TRBV28